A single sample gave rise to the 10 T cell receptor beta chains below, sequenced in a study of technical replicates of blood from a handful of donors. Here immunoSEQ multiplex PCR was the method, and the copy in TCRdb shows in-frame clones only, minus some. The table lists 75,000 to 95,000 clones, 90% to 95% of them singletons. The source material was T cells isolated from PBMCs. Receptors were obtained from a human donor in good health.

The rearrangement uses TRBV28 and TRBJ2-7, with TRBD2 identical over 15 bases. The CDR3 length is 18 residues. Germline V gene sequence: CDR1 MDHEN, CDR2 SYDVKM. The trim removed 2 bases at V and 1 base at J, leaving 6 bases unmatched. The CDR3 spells CASSLRGLAGGRSYEQYF. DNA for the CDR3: TGTGCCAGCAGTTTACGGGGACTAGCGGGAGGTCGTTCCTACGAGCAGTACTTC.

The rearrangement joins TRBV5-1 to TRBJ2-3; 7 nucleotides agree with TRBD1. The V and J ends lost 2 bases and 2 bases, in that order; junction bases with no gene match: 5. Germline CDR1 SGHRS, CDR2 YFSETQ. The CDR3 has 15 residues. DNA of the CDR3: TGCGCCAGCAGCTTACAGGGGTGGATCACAGATACGCAGTATTTT. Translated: CASSLQGWITDTQYF.

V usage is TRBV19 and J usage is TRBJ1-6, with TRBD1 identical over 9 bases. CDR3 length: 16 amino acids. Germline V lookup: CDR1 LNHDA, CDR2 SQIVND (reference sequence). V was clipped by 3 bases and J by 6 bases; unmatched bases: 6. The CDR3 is CASSIQQGAGNSPLHF. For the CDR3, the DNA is TGTGCCAGTAGTATCCAACAGGGGGCCGGTAATTCACCCCTCCACTTT.

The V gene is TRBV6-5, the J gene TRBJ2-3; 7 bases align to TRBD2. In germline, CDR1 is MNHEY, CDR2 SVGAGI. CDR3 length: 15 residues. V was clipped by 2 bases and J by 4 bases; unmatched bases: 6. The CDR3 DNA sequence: TGTGCCAGCAGTTACCGCGGGAGTACTGCAGATACGCAGTATTTT. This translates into CASSYRGSTADTQYF.

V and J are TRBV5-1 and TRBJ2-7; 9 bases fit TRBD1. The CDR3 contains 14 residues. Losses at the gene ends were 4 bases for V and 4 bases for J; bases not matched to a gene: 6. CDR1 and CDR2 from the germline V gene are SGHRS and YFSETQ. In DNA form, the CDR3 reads TGCGCCAGCAGCACGGGACAGGGAGCTTACGAGCAGTACTTC. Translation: CASSTGQGAYEQYF.

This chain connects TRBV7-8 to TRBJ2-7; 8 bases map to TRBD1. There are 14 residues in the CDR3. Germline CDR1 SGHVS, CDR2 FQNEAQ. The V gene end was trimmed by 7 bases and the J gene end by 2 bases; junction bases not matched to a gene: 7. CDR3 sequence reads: CASTRLTGAYEQYF. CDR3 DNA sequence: TGTGCCAGCACCCGACTGACAGGGGCCTACGAGCAGTACTTC.

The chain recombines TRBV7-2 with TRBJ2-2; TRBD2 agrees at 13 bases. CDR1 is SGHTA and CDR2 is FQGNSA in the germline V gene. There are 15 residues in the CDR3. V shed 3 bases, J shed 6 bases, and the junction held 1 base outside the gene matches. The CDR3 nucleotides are TGTGCCAGCAGCTTCGGACTAGCGGGAGCCGGGGAGCTGTTTTTT. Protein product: CASSFGLAGAGELFF.

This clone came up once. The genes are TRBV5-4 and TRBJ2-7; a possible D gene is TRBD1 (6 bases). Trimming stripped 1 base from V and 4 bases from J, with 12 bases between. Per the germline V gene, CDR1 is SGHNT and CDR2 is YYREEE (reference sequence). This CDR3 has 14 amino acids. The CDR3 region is CASSLNRRGYEQYF. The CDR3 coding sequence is TGTGCCAGCAGCTTGAATAGAAGGGGGTACGAGCAGTACTTC.

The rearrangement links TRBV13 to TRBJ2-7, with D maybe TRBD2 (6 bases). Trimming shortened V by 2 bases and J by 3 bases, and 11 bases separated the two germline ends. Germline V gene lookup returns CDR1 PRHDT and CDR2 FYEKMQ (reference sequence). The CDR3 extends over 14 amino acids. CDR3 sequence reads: CASSLIRRGYEQYF. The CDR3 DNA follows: TGTGCCAGCAGCTTAATCCGGCGGGGCTACGAGCAGTACTTC.

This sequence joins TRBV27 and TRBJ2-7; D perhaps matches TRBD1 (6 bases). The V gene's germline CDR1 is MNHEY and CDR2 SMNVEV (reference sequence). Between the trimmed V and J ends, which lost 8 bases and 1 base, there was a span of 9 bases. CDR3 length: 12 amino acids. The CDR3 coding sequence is TGTGCCAGCCGAGACAGGTCCTACGAGCAGTACTTC. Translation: CASRDRSYEQYF.